The rows below give T cell receptor beta chains drawn from one sample of a study of control samples from healthy donors and cancer patients. Only in-frame clones appear in the TCRdb table, and some are missing; sequencing was by immunoSEQ multiplex PCR. The sample consists of around 28,000 clones, 85% to 90% of them appearing once. The sample was PBMCs. These receptors all come from a middle-aged woman with lung cancer. Both conserved end residues are part of each CDR3. D genes are given only for firm matches. Expanded clones are given a class, and other clones once, few, many or no size at all.

D	V	J	size	DNA	CDR3
.	TRBV19	TRBJ2-1	.	TGTGCCAGTAGTATGCTAAGCTCCTACAATGAGCAGTTCTTC	CASSMLSSYNEQFF
TRBD1	TRBV30	TRBJ1-1	.	TGTGCCTGCCCCCCCTTGACAGGGGCTCCCACTGAAGCTTTCTTT	CACPPLTGAPTEAFF
TRBD1	TRBV19	TRBJ1-1	.	TGTGCCAGTAGACCGGGACAGGGTTTGGCCACTGAAGCTTTCTTT	CASRPGQGLATEAFF
.	TRBV4-1	TRBJ1-1	.	TGCGCCAGCAGCCAAGAGTTGGGGGGCACTGAAGCTTTCTTT	CASSQELGGTEAFF
.	TRBV7-9	TRBJ2-5	.	TGTGCCAGCAGCTTTTTGTCGATGGACAGTATCCAAGAGACCCAGTACTTC	CASSFLSMDSIQETQYF
TRBD2	TRBV30	TRBJ2-3	.	TGTGCCTGGAGCCCGGGACTAGCGGGGGGAGGAGATACGCAGTATTTT	CAWSPGLAGGGDTQYF
.	TRBV10-3	TRBJ2-6	.	TGTGCCATCACCCCAAGCCTCGGGGCCAACGTCCTGACTTTC	CAITPSLGANVLTF
.	TRBV3-1/TRBV3-2	TRBJ2-3	.	TGTGCCAGCAGCCCTACCGGGCAGCGCACGGATACGCAGTATTTT	CASSPTGQRTDTQYF
.	TRBV28	TRBJ1-1	.	TGTGCCAGCAGTTTATCCAGGGCGAACACTGAAGCTTTCTTT	CASSLSRANTEAFF
TRBD2	TRBV19	TRBJ2-3	.	TGTGCCAGTAGTATCGGGGGGTCCTCAGATACGCAGTATTTT	CASSIGGSSDTQYF
.	TRBV9	TRBJ1-3	.	TGTGCCAGCAGCGTAGGAAACGGAAACACCATATATTTT	CASSVGNGNTIYF
TRBD1	TRBV19	TRBJ1-3	.	TGTGCCAGTAGTACATTCAAAACAGGGGCTGGAAACACCATATATTTT	CASSTFKTGAGNTIYF
TRBD1	TRBV18	TRBJ1-1	.	TGTGCCAGCTCACCCCCTATAGGGGGCCGCGACGAAGCTTTCTTT	CASSPPIGGRDEAFF
TRBD1	TRBV4-2	TRBJ2-7	.	TGTGCCAGCAGCCAAGACGAGACAGGGAGCTACGAGCAGTACTTC	CASSQDETGSYEQYF
TRBD1	TRBV11-1	TRBJ1-1	.	TGTGCCAGCAGCGCCCATGACAGGGGTCTGAACACTGAAGCTTTCTTT	CASSAHDRGLNTEAFF
TRBD1	TRBV24-1	TRBJ1-2	.	TGTGCCGCTGGGACAGGGGGCAGAGGCTACACCTTC	CAAGTGGRGYTF
TRBD1	TRBV7-9	TRBJ1-1	.	TGTGCCAGCAGCCGAATAGGGGGCGGGACTGAAGCTTTCTTT	CASSRIGGGTEAFF
.	TRBV12-3/TRBV12-4	TRBJ2-1	.	TGTGCCAGCAGTTTAGGGGCAGTTGAGCAGTTCTTC	CASSLGAVEQFF
.	TRBV7-9	TRBJ2-5	.	TGTGCCACTTCTGATCGAACTGGGGAGACCCAGTACTTC	CATSDRTGETQYF
.	TRBV7-9	TRBJ2-1	.	TGTGCCAGCAGTCCCCCCGCAGGCTCCTACAATGAGCAGTTCTTC	CASSPPAGSYNEQFF
.	TRBV6-5	TRBJ1-1	.	TGTGCCAGCAGCGGCGACCTAGGTAGGAACACTGAAGCTTTCTTT	CASSGDLGRNTEAFF
TRBD2	TRBV28	TRBJ2-5	few	TGTGCCAGCAGGGGCCGCGGGGGGGCAGGAGAGACCCAGTACTTC	CASRGRGGAGETQYF
TRBD2	TRBV29-1	TRBJ2-3	.	TGCAGCGTTCACAGCGGGGGGGCGAGAGATACGCAGTATTTT	CSVHSGGARDTQYF
.	TRBV7-2	TRBJ1-2	.	TGTGCCAGCAGCAACCCCCGGGGAATCTCTGGCTACACCTTC	CASSNPRGISGYTF
TRBD1	TRBV7-9	TRBJ1-3	.	TGTGCCAGCAGCCAGGGGGGGCCAGCGCCTGGAAACACCATATATTTT	CASSQGGPAPGNTIYF
.	TRBV7-2	TRBJ2-5	.	TGTGCCAGCAGTCGCACAGGGGCGGGGGAGACCCAGTACTTC	CASSRTGAGETQYF
.	TRBV7-3	TRBJ2-6	few	TGTGCCAGCAGCTTAATCCCTGAGGACTTGCGACTCTCTGGGGCCAACGTCCTGACTTTC	CASSLIPEDLRLSGANVLTF
TRBD1	TRBV28	TRBJ2-7	.	TGTGCCAGCAGCCTTCCGAGGACAGGTGATTTCTACGAGCAGTACTTC	CASSLPRTGDFYEQYF
.	TRBV9	TRBJ2-1	.	TGTGCCAGCAGCGTAGGGGCAGCACCCTACAATGAGCAGTTCTTC	CASSVGAAPYNEQFF
.	TRBV21-1	TRBJ2-4	.	TGTGCCAGCACCAAATTGGAGACTAGCGGGGGGTCCTTAGCCAAAAACATTCAGTACTTC	CASTKLETSGGSLAKNIQYF
TRBD2	TRBV5-4	TRBJ2-1	.	TGTGCCAGCAGCCCGCACGGGGGTAGCGGGGCCTACAATGAGCAGTTCTTC	CASSPHGGSGAYNEQFF